These T cell receptor beta chains were read from a single sample in a study of technical replicates of blood from several donors. The table came from immunoSEQ multiplex PCR; TCRdb's copy has only in-frame clones and leaves some out. The table lists around 98,000 clones, around 95% of them singletons. The sequencing input was T cells isolated from PBMCs. All receptors derive from a human donor in good health. Each CDR3 is given with its conserved first and last residue. D genes are given only for firm matches. A clone size is listed for some rows: how often the clone was seen (once, few, many), or a class if it is expanded.

j_gene	abundance	v_gene	d_gene	CDR3nt	CDR3aa
TRBJ2-7	.	TRBV18	.	TGTGCCAGCTCCGGGACAAGCTCCTACGAGCAGTACTTC	CASSGTSSYEQYF
TRBJ2-7	.	TRBV6-5	TRBD2	TGTGCCAGCACTCAGCGGGGAGGGAAGAACTACGAGCAGTACTTC	CASTQRGGKNYEQYF
TRBJ2-3	.	TRBV5-4	TRBD2	TGTGCCAGCAGCTTTGGGGGAGGGAGCACAGATACGCAGTATTTT	CASSFGGGSTDTQYF
TRBJ1-1	.	TRBV2	TRBD1	TGTGCCAGCAGTAAGAGACAGGGAGCCACTGAAGCTTTCTTT	CASSKRQGATEAFF
TRBJ2-1	.	TRBV15	.	TGTGCCACCAGCAGAGAGAGGCTTTCCAATGAGCAGTTCTTC	CATSRERLSNEQFF
TRBJ1-1	.	TRBV5-1	.	TGCGCCAGCAGCTTGGGGCCGGGGAACACTGAAGCTTTCTTT	CASSLGPGNTEAFF
TRBJ2-1	once	TRBV29-1	TRBD2	TGCAGCGTGGCCGGGACTAGCGGGAGCGATGAGCAGTTCTTC	CSVAGTSGSDEQFF
TRBJ1-5	once	TRBV25-1	.	TGTGCCAGCAGACAGGGAGAGGCCCAGCCCCAGCATTTT	CASRQGEAQPQHF
TRBJ2-7	once	TRBV4-1	TRBD1	TGCGCCAGCAGCCACCCTCGTTCCGCCGGGACAGCGGCCTACGAGCAGTACTTC	CASSHPRSAGTAAYEQYF
TRBJ2-5	.	TRBV5-1	.	TGCGCCAGCAGGGGCGTCCAAGAGACCCAGTACTTC	CASRGVQETQYF
TRBJ2-3	.	TRBV6-1	TRBD2	TGTGCCAGCAGTGAAAAGAGGACTAGCGGGAGTGGTCTCGGGGATACGCAGTATTTT	CASSEKRTSGSGLGDTQYF
TRBJ2-2	.	TRBV19	TRBD2	TGTGCCAGTACCATGACTAGCGGGAGGGCCGGCGGGGAGCTGTTTTTT	CASTMTSGRAGGELFF
TRBJ2-7	.	TRBV6-1	.	TGTGCCAGCAGTGAAGGAAGGAGCCTCTCCTACGAGCAGTACTTC	CASSEGRSLSYEQYF
TRBJ2-5	once	TRBV28	TRBD1	TGTGCCAGCGCTGATACCGGGACAGGGATAGAGACCCAGTACTTC	CASADTGTGIETQYF
TRBJ1-1	.	TRBV5-4	.	TGTGCCAGCAGCTCCGGACAGAACACTGAAGCTTTCTTT	CASSSGQNTEAFF
TRBJ2-3	.	TRBV28	.	TGTGCCAGCAGTTTGGAACCGGGATCATACACAGATACGCAGTATTTT	CASSLEPGSYTDTQYF
TRBJ2-5	.	TRBV2	.	TGTGCCAGCAGCTCCGGGACAACCCAAGAGACCCAGTACTTC	CASSSGTTQETQYF
TRBJ1-3	.	TRBV9	.	TGTGCCAGCAGCGCCCGGACAGACGGAAACACCATATATTTT	CASSARTDGNTIYF
TRBJ1-2	once	TRBV19	.	TGTGCCAGTAGGACCGGGGGTCAGGACTCTCGGGGCTACACCTTC	CASRTGGQDSRGYTF
TRBJ2-4	once	TRBV7-9	.	TGTGCCAGCAACATCGACACCAAAAACATTCAGTACTTC	CASNIDTKNIQYF
TRBJ1-6	.	TRBV14	TRBD1	TGTGCCAGCAGCCAGGCCCTTGGGACAGGGGTATCACCCCTCCACTTT	CASSQALGTGVSPLHF
TRBJ2-3	.	TRBV6-1	.	TGTGCCAGCAGTGGGCTTTATGTTGGCACAGATACGCAGTATTTT	CASSGLYVGTDTQYF
TRBJ1-1	.	TRBV6-5	.	TGTGCCAGCAGCCTTGCGATGGGAGGATCTGAAGCTTTCTTT	CASSLAMGGSEAFF
TRBJ2-3	.	TRBV5-4	TRBD2	TGTGCCAGCAGGGGTGCGGGGGAGCCCACAGATACGCAGTATTTT	CASRGAGEPTDTQYF
TRBJ2-7	.	TRBV6-5	TRBD1	TGTGCCAGCAGTTACGGGACAGGGGGCAACGAGCAGTACTTC	CASSYGTGGNEQYF
TRBJ1-2	.	TRBV29-1	.	TGCAGCGTTGAAGATCCGAACAGTCCCTATGGCTACACCTTC	CSVEDPNSPYGYTF
TRBJ2-3	once	TRBV6-5	TRBD2	TGTGCCAGCAGTTCTAGCGGGGGGCGAGATACGCAGTATTTT	CASSSSGGRDTQYF
TRBJ2-2	.	TRBV5-5	TRBD2	TGTGCCAGCAGCTTGTTCTGGGAGCGGGGTTACACCGGGGAGCTGTTTTTT	CASSLFWERGYTGELFF
TRBJ1-2	.	TRBV5-4	.	TGTGCCAGCAGTTCTCCAACAGCGGTCTATGGCTACACCTTC	CASSSPTAVYGYTF
TRBJ1-3	.	TRBV9	.	TGTGCCAGCAGCGTAGCGGAGGGAAAGGCCGGAAACACCATATATTTT	CASSVAEGKAGNTIYF
TRBJ2-2	.	TRBV7-9	.	TGTGCCAGCAGTCTAGCTCCCGGGGAGCTGTTTTTT	CASSLAPGELFF
TRBJ2-7	.	TRBV5-6	.	TGTGCCAGCAGCTTTCGGTTCACCTACGAGCAGTACTTC	CASSFRFTYEQYF
TRBJ1-4	.	TRBV5-8	.	TGTGCCAGCAGCTTGGGAGGTCGGCAGGGTGAAAAACTGTTTTTT	CASSLGGRQGEKLFF
TRBJ2-7	.	TRBV5-5	.	TGTGCCAGCAGCCTCGAGACTGAGCAGTACTTC	CASSLETEQYF
TRBJ2-1	.	TRBV10-2	.	TGCGCCAGCGGGACATACAATGAGCAGTTCTTC	CASGTYNEQFF
TRBJ2-2	.	TRBV11-3	.	TGTGCCAGCAGCTTCCCAGGGAACGCCGGGGAGCTGTTTTTT	CASSFPGNAGELFF
TRBJ1-2	.	TRBV7-9	TRBD1	TGTGCCAGCAGCTCGAAGACAGGGGCCGTTTCGTTTTATGGCTACACCTTC	CASSSKTGAVSFYGYTF
TRBJ2-7	.	TRBV7-8	TRBD2	TGTGCCAGCAGCCAGCGCGGGAGTACCTACGAGCAGTACTTC	CASSQRGSTYEQYF
TRBJ2-5	.	TRBV7-2	TRBD1	TGTGCCAGCAGCTCACTGGACAGGGCTCAATTAGGCCAAGAGACCCAGTACTTC	CASSSLDRAQLGQETQYF
TRBJ1-2	.	TRBV19	.	TGTGCCAGTAGTATCCCCAGGGCTAACTATGGCTACACCTTC	CASSIPRANYGYTF
TRBJ1-2	.	TRBV5-8	.	TGTGCCAGCACTCGCCGCGGGCCAAATGGCTACACCTTC	CASTRRGPNGYTF
TRBJ2-7	.	TRBV2	TRBD2	TGTGCCCAAAGGACTAGCGAGACCTACGAGCAGTACTTC	CAQRTSETYEQYF
TRBJ1-3	once	TRBV6-5	.	TGTGCCAGCACCAAGGGGCGTGGAAACACCATATATTTT	CASTKGRGNTIYF
TRBJ2-1	.	TRBV10-1	TRBD1	TGCGCCAGCAGTGAGACAGGGGTAAGGGGCAATGAGCAGTTCTTC	CASSETGVRGNEQFF
TRBJ1-2	.	TRBV5-1	.	TGCGCCAGCAGCTTGGACAGACCCCTTATGGATGGCTATGGCTACACCTTC	CASSLDRPLMDGYGYTF
TRBJ1-5	.	TRBV28	.	TGTGCCAGCAGTTTATCGGTGCCCCAGCATTTT	CASSLSVPQHF
TRBJ2-7	once	TRBV19	.	TGTGCCAGTAGCTCTTCCGGTTCCTACGAGCAGTACTTC	CASSSSGSYEQYF
TRBJ1-5	few	TRBV6-5	.	TGTGCCAGCAGTTACTCGCGGGGTCAGCCCCAGCATTTT	CASSYSRGQPQHF
TRBJ2-1	.	TRBV28	TRBD2	TGTGCCAGCTCCCGACTAGCCAAAAATGAGCAGTTCTTC	CASSRLAKNEQFF